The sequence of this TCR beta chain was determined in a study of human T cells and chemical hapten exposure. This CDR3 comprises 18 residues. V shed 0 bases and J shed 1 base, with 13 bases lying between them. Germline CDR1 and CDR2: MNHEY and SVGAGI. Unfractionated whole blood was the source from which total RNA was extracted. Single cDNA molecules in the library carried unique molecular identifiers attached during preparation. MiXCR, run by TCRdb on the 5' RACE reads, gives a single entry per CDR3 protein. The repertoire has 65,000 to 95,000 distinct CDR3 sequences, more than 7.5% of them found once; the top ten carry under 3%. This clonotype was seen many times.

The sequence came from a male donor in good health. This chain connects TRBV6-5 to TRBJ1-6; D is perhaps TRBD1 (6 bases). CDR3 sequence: CASSYSARGVSYNSPLHF. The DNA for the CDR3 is TGTGCCAGCAGTTACTCGGCCAGGGGAGTGTCCTATAATTCACCCCTCCACTTT.